This is a list of T cell receptor beta chains from one sample in a study of cytomegalovirus exposure and HLA in healthy donors. The protocol was immunoSEQ multiplex PCR, while the TCRdb copy is restricted to in-frame clones and leaves out a portion. The data contain 100,000 to 150,000 clones, around 80% of them singletons. What was sequenced was PBMCs. The receptor set was obtained from a woman aged 55-70 years in good health and CMV-seropositive. The CDR3 runs from the conserved cysteine through the conserved F or W. Each record gives: clone size, V gene, J gene, D gene, CDR3 DNA, CDR3 protein. The D gene is left open where the match is weak. Clone size is shown for a subset of rows, as once, few, many or a class of expanded clone.

>-|TRBV4-1|TRBJ2-7|-
TGCGCCAGCAGCCAAGATGGGGGCAGGGGTTACCACGAGCAGTACTTC
CASSQDGGRGYHEQYF
>-|TRBV7-2|TRBJ1-3|-
TGTGCCAGCAGCCTGACACCCAGAAGTGGGCTAAACACCATATATTTT
CASSLTPRSGLNTIYF
>-|TRBV4-2|TRBJ2-7|-
TGTGCCAGCAGCCAAAGGCCGTCAGTGGGAGGCTCCTACGAGCAGTACTTC
CASSQRPSVGGSYEQYF
>-|TRBV19|TRBJ1-1|TRBD1
TGTGCCAGTAGGACCACAGGGGCCACTGAAGCTTTCTTT
CASRTTGATEAFF
>-|TRBV4-3|TRBJ2-1|-
TGCGCCAGCAGCCAAGGGGCGGGGGCGCGGATATACAATGAGCAGTTCTTC
CASSQGAGARIYNEQFF
>-|TRBV25-1|TRBJ1-5|-
TGTGCCAGCGCAGCAGGTAGTAATCAGCCCCAGCATTTT
CASAAGSNQPQHF
>-|TRBV27|TRBJ1-2|TRBD1
TGTGCCAGCAGGCAGGGGGCTCGAGGCTACACCTTC
CASRQGARGYTF
>-|TRBV30|TRBJ2-1|TRBD2
TGTGCCGGAGTGCCGGGACTAGCGACCAGCTCCTACAATGAGCAGTTCTTC
CAGVPGLATSSYNEQFF
>few|TRBV30|TRBJ2-7|TRBD2
TGTGCCTGGGGGGAGGGAGCGGGTCCAGGGAACGAGCAGTACTTC
CAWGEGAGPGNEQYF
>-|TRBV30|TRBJ2-6|TRBD1
TGTGCCTGGGGACAGGGAATGTCTGGGGCCAACGTCCTGACTTTC
CAWGQGMSGANVLTF
>-|TRBV6-6|TRBJ1-2|TRBD1
TGTGCCAGCAGTCCCTATGACAGGGATGGAAATGGCTACACCTTC
CASSPYDRDGNGYTF
>-|TRBV25-1|TRBJ2-1|TRBD2
TGTGCCAGCAGTAGCGCGCGGGGGAGAATCCTTAATGAGCAGTTCTTC
CASSSARGRILNEQFF
>-|TRBV6-1|TRBJ2-7|-
TGTGCCAGCAGTGAATATCCAGGGGTTGGAGGTTACGAGCAGTACTTC
CASSEYPGVGGYEQYF
>-|TRBV2|TRBJ1-6|TRBD1
TGTGCCAGCAGGGTCTCCGGGACAGCGAATTCACCCCTCCACTTT
CASRVSGTANSPLHF